Many counts were recorded for the clone carrying this T cell receptor (beta chain). Its specificity is unknown. This specimen comes from a study of tumor-infiltrating lymphocytes in primary liver carcinoma. Study results and limitations: Against blood, tumors held a significantly higher top-250-clone fraction (p = 0.039).

Reverse transcription of roughly 470 ng total RNA with a constant-region primer produced TCR beta cDNA. It was through three nested multiplex PCR rounds of slightly modified ARM-PCR that TCR beta libraries arose. Use of TRBV1-TRBV30 forward primers with a C-beta reverse primer characterized the first two PCR rounds, which lasted around 10 cycles each. TCRdb re-derived calls from the multiplex PCR reads in MiXCR, one entry per CDR3 protein. The sample has 90,000 to 110,000 distinct CDR3 sequences, 82% seen once; the top ten hold around 21%. Germline assignment: CDR1 MDHEN and CDR2 SYDVKM. This CDR3 comprises 15 residues. The V end lost 6 bases, the J end lost 0 bases, and 12 bases lay between the germline ends. For each extraction, RNA and DNA were obtained together from 20-30 mg of unsorted bulk tissue. Among the patients, all had chronic HBV infection and none had been treated. Five separate regions per tumor were sampled. Over 80% viable tumor cells were present in every tumor sample.

The clonotype originates from a man between 40 and 49 years old with primary liver carcinoma and hepatitis B virus infection. V and J are TRBV28 and TRBJ2-1; the D gene is possibly TRBD2 (5 bases). Sequencing was done on a sample of liver tumor tissue from sampling region 3. The subset: tumor region T3, left-lateral pole. The CDR3 sequence is CASRPSGRSYNEQFF. The CDR3 DNA follows: TGTGCCAGCAGGCCCAGCGGCCGCTCCTACAATGAGCAGTTCTTC.